This T cell receptor beta chain appears in the sequencing data of a study of post-analysis software for immune sequencing data. Looking at the study overall: Relapsing-remitting, secondary progressive and progressive-relapsing courses of multiple sclerosis were included. Study-wide findings and caveats: Strong co-clustering by F measure linked samples that shared a preparation batch. Diversity measured as normalized Chao1 was significantly lower in multiple sclerosis patients than in controls. TRBV5-6, TRBV5-1 and TRBV20-1 belonged to a set of roughly 5 TRBV segments that were more frequent in patients than controls.

TCR beta cDNA libraries had unique molecular identifiers. Using its own MiXCR run on the PCR reads, TCRdb lists one record per CDR3 protein. The table has about 500,000 distinct CDR3 sequences, under 55% seen once. Turning to this clonotype: What it binds is unknown.

CDR3 length: 13 amino acids. The ends were cut back, 6 bases at V and 1 base at J, with 12 bases in the middle. Germline values: CDR1 DFQATT, CDR2 SNEGSKA (reference sequence). The TCR originated in a girl aged 5 to 17 with multiple sclerosis. The chain carries TRBV20-1 and TRBJ1-1, with D possibly matching TRBD1 (6 bases). The sequenced sample consisted of blood. CDR3 amino acids: CSAAGVQNTEAFF. The CDR3 bases are TGCAGTGCAGCAGGGGTGCAGAACACTGAAGCTTTCTTT.